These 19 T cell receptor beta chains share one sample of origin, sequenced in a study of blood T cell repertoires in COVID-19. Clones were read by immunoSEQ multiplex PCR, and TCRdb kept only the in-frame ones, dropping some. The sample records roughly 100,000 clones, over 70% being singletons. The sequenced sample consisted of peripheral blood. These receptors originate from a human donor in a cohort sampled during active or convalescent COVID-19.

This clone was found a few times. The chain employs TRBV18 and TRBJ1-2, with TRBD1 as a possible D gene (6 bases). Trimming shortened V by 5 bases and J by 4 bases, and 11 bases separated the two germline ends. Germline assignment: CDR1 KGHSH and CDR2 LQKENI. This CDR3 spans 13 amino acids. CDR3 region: CASSADSLYGYTF. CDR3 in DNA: TGTGCCAGCTCAGCGGACAGCCTCTATGGCTACACCTTC.

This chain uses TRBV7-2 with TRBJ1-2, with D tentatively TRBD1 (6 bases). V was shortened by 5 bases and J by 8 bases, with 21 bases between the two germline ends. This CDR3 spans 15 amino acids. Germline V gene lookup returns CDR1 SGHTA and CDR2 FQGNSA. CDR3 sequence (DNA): TGTGCCAGCAGCCTGGGGGACACCCAAGTGGGAGGCTACACCTTC. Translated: CASSLGDTQVGGYTF.

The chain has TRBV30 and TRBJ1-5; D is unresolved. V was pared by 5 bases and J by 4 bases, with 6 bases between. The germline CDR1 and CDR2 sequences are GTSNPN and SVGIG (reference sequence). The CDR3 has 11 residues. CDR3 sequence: CAWGPNQPQHF. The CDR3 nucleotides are TGTGCCTGGGGACCGAATCAGCCCCAGCATTTT.

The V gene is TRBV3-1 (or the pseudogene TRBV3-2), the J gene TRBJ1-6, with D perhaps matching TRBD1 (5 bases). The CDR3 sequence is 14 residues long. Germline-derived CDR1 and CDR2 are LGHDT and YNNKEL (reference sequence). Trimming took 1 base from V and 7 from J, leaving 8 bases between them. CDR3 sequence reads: CASSQVTENSPLHF. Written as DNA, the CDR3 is TGTGCCAGCAGCCAAGTGACAGAAAATTCACCCCTCCACTTT.

CDR3 bases: TGTGCCAGCAGCTTAGTCAGGAACTCTGGGGCCAACGTCCTGACTTTC. Encoded protein: CASSLVRNSGANVLTF. The rearrangement joins TRBV7-2 to TRBJ2-6, with D unresolved. Germline V gives CDR1 SGHTA, CDR2 FQGNSA. Trimming cost V 1 base and J 0 bases, with 7 bases left between them. The CDR3 spans 16 residues.

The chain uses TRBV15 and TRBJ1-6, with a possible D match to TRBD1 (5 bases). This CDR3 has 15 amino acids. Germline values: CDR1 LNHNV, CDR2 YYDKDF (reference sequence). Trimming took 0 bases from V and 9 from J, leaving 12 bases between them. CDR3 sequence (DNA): TGTGCCACCAGCAGAGATCGGGGGGAAGGTTCACCCCTCCACTTT. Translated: CATSRDRGEGSPLHF.

CDR3: CASSPVRGGRIEQFF. CDR3 coding DNA: TGTGCCAGCAGCCCCGTGCGGGGGGGGCGGATTGAGCAGTTCTTC. This sequence joins TRBV11-2 and TRBJ2-1; 9 bases line up with TRBD2. With 5 bases clipped from V and 9 bases from J, the junction kept 11 bases outside the gene matches. CDR1 and CDR2 from the germline V gene are SGHAT and FQNNGV. The CDR3 is 15 amino acids.

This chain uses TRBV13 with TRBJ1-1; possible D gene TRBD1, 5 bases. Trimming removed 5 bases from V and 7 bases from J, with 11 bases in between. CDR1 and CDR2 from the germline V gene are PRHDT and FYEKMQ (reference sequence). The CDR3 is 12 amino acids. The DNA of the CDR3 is TGTGCCAGCAGCCCGCCAGGGATTGAAGCTTTCTTT. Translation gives CASSPPGIEAFF.

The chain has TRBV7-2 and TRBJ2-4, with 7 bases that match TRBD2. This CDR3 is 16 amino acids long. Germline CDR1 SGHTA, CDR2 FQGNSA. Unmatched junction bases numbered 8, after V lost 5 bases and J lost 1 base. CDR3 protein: CASSPRTSAAKNIQYF. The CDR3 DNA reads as TGTGCCAGCAGCCCTAGGACTAGTGCGGCCAAAAACATTCAGTACTTC.

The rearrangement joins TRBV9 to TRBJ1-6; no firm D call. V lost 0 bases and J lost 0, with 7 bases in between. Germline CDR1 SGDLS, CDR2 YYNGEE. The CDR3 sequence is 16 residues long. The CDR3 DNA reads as TGTGCCAGCAGCGTAGCCCCCAGCTCCTATAATTCACCCCTCCACTTT. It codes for CASSVAPSSYNSPLHF.

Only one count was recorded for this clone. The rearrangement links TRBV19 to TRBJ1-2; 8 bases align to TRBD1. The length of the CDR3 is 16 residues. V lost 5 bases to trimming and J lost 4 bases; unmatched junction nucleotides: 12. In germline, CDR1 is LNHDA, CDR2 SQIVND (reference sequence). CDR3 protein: CASSAWETGAAYGYTF. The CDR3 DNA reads TGTGCCAGTAGTGCATGGGAGACAGGGGCGGCCTATGGCTACACCTTC.

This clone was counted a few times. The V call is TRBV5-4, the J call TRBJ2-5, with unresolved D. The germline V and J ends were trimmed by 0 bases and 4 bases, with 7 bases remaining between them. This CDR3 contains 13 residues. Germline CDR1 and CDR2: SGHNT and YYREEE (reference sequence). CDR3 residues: CASSLANVETQYF. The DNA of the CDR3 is TGTGCCAGCAGCTTGGCTAACGTAGAGACCCAGTACTTC.

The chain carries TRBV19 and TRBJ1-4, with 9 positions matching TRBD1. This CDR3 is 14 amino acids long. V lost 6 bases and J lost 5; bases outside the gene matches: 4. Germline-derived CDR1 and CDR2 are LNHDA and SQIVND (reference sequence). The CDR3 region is CASSRTGVNEKLFF. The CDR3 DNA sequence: TGTGCCAGTAGCCGGACAGGGGTAAATGAAAAACTGTTTTTT.

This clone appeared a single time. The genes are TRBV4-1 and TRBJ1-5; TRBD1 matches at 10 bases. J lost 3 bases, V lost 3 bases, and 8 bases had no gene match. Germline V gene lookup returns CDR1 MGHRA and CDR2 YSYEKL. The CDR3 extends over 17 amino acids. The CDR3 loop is CASSHGGTGEYNQPQHF. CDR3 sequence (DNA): TGCGCCAGCAGCCATGGGGGGACAGGGGAATACAATCAGCCCCAGCATTTT.

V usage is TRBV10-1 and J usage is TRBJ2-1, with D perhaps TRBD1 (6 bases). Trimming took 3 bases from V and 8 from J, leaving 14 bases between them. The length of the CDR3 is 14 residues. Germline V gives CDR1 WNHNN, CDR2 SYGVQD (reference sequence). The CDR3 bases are TGCGCCAGCAGTGATACAGGGTATCGCGATGAGCAGTTCTTC. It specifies CASSDTGYRDEQFF.

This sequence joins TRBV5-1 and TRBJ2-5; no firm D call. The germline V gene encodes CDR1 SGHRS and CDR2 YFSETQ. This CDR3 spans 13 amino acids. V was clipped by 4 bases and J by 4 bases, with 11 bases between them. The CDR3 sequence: CASSVTEVETQYF. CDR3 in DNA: TGCGCCAGCAGCGTGACTGAGGTAGAGACCCAGTACTTC.

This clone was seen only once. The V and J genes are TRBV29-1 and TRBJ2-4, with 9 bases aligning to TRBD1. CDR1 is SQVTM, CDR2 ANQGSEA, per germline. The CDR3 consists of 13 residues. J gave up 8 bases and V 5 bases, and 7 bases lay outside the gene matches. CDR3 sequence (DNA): TGCAGCGTTTGGGGACAGGGTTCCCACATTCAGTACTTC. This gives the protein CSVWGQGSHIQYF.

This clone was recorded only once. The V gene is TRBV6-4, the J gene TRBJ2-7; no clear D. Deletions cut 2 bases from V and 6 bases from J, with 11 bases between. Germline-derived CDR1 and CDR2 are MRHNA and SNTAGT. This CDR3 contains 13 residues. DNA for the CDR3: TGTGCCAGCAGTGACACCGATACGGGCGAGCAGTACTTC. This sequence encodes CASSDTDTGEQYF.

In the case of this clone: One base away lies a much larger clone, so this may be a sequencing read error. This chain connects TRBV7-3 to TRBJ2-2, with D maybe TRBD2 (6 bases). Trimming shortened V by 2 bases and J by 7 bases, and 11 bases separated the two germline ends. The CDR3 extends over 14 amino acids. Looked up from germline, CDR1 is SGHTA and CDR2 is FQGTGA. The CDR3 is CASSLPVGGGELFF. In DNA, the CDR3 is TGTGCCAGCAGCTTACCGGTCGGGGGCGGGGAGCTGTTTTTT.